A selection of T cell receptor beta chains follows, all from one sample in a study of Graves' ophthalmopathy and Graves' hyperthyroidism. TCRdb passed the multiplex PCR reads through MiXCR, listing each CDR3 protein once. The sample holds 40,000 or so distinct CDR3 sequences, 52% seen once. Sequencing was performed on peripheral blood. These receptors all come from an adult man with Graves' ophthalmopathy. The CDR3 runs from the conserved cysteine through the conserved F or W. A D gene is named only where the DNA matches it firmly. Not every row has a clone size; where given, it reads once, few, many or a size class.

V	J	size	D	CDR3	DNA
TRBV19	TRBJ2-2	many	TRBD2	CASSIWTSGSAGELFF	TGTGCCAGTAGTATATGGACTAGCGGGAGTGCCGGGGAGCTGTTTTTT
TRBV19	TRBJ2-2	many	.	CATKQGGDTGELFF	TGTGCCACTAAACAGGGAGGGGACACCGGGGAGCTGTTTTTT
TRBV5-1	TRBJ1-6	many	TRBD1	CASSRTTGTNSPLHF	TGCGCCAGCAGTCGGACGACAGGGACCAATTCACCCCTCCACTTT
TRBV24-1	TRBJ2-7	few	.	CAPPCSYEQYF	TGTGCACCTCCGTGCTCCTACGAGCAGTACTTC
TRBV10-1	TRBJ2-3	.	.	CANRDNSTDTQYF	TGCGCCAACCGGGACAATAGCACAGATACGCAGTATTTT
TRBV9	TRBJ1-1	.	.	CASSAGQRWYNEAFF	TGTGCCAGCAGCGCAGGCCAGCGGTGGTACAATGAAGCTTTCTTT
TRBV6-2/TRBV6-3	TRBJ1-2	many	.	CASSPGTYYGYTF	TGTGCCAGCAGCCCCGGGACGTACTATGGCTACACCTTC
TRBV7-2	TRBJ2-7	.	.	CASSLYFLHEQYF	TGTGCTAGCAGCTTGTACTTTTTGCACGAACAGTACTTC
TRBV4-2	TRBJ1-1	.	.	CASSQDVRTNTEAFF	TGTGCCAGCAGCCAAGATGTACGGACGAACACTGAAGCTTTCTTT
TRBV10-2	TRBJ2-7	.	TRBD1	CASIGDSTCEQYF	TGCGCCAGCATAGGGGACAGCACCTGCGAGCAGTACTTC
TRBV4-1	TRBJ1-4	many	TRBD1	CASNLGGQGLEKLFF	TGCGCCAGCAACCTAGGGGGACAGGGACTAGAAAAACTGTTTTTT
TRBV20-1	TRBJ2-1	many	TRBD1	CSAPPWTGTSDEQFF	TGCAGTGCCCCCCCGTGGACAGGGACTTCGGATGAGCAGTTCTTC
TRBV7-7	TRBJ1-3	once	.	CASGPGAWDGNSIYF	TGTGCTAGCGGCCCCGGGGCATGGGACGGAAACTCCATATATTTT
TRBV3-1	TRBJ2-7	.	.	CASSLVTGEQYF	TGTGCCAGCAGCCTCGTCACGGGCGAGCAGTACTTC
TRBV7-8	TRBJ1-2	.	TRBD1	CASSLEGQGNYGYTF	TGTGCCAGCAGCTTAGAGGGACAGGGAAACTATGGCTACACCTTC
TRBV6-4	TRBJ2-3	.	TRBD1	CAGRQGAGYEQYF	TGTGCCGGAAGACAGGGGGCGGGGTATGAGCAGTATTTT
TRBV20-1	TRBJ2-1	many	.	CSARLGGYGEQFF	TGCAGTGCTAGACTGGGCGGATACGGTGAGCAGTTCTTC
TRBV25-1	TRBJ2-3	.	TRBD2	CASSDGLDPDTQYF	TGTGCCAGCAGTGACGGACTAGATCCAGATACGCAGTATTTT
TRBV10-3	TRBJ1-2	.	.	CAISDLPDSNYGYTF	TGTGCCATCAGTGACCTACCCGACAGTAACTATGGCTACACCTTC
TRBV20-1	TRBJ1-2	many	.	CSARDRSEGYTF	TGCAGTGCTAGAGATCGCTCGGAGGGCTACACCTTC
TRBV5-8	TRBJ2-1	many	TRBD2	CASSLAGGVLFF	TGTGCCAGCAGCTTAGCGGGAGGGGTGCTGTTCTTC
TRBV2	TRBJ2-3	.	TRBD2	CASSPSGRAVDTQYF	TGTGCCAGCAGTCCTAGCGGGAGGGCGGTAGATACGCAGTATTTT
TRBV6-2/TRBV6-3	TRBJ2-4	many	.	CASMGIGGGDIQYF	TGTGCCAGCATGGGAATTGGGGGTGGGGACATTCAGTACTTC
TRBV12-3/TRBV12-4	TRBJ1-1	many	.	CASSIRGRNTEAFF	TGTGCCAGCAGCATTCGGGGGAGGAACACTGAAGCTTTCTTT
TRBV15	TRBJ1-3	few	.	CATSALAGETIYF	TGTGCCACCAGCGCACTAGCGGGAGAGACCATATATTTT
TRBV7-8	TRBJ2-6	.	TRBD1	CASSLFRLRRTGVGANVLTF	TGTGCCAGCAGCTTATTCCGTTTGCGGCGGACAGGGGTTGGGGCCAACGTCCTGACTTTC
TRBV19	TRBJ2-4	.	TRBD1	CASGTTGGKAKNIQYF	TGTGCCAGTGGGACAACAGGGGGTAAAGCCAAAAACATTCAGTACTTC
TRBV20-1	TRBJ1-1	.	.	CSARVRMNTEAFF	TGCAGTGCTAGAGTCAGGATGAACACTGAAGCTTTCTTT
TRBV19	TRBJ2-5	many	TRBD2	CASSTREGLQETQYF	TGTGCCAGTAGTACAAGGGAGGGTCTCCAAGAGACCCAGTACTTC
TRBV29-1	TRBJ2-1	.	.	CSAQGLDTGEQFF	TGCAGCGCCCAGGGGTTGGACACCGGGGAGCAGTTCTTC
TRBV7-9	TRBJ2-3	.	.	CASSLVGTAF	TGTGCCAGCAGCTTGGTAGGGACGGCCTTT
TRBV25-1	TRBJ1-1	many	.	CASSPMGRGTEAFF	TGTGCCAGCAGTCCCATGGGTCGGGGTACTGAAGCTTTCTTT
TRBV30	TRBJ1-2	many	.	CAWTEGNYGYTF	TGTGCCTGGACGGAGGGGAACTATGGCTACACCTTC
TRBV6-4	TRBJ2-1	many	TRBD2	CASSDSTSGGHNEQFF	TGTGCCAGCAGTGACTCAACTAGCGGGGGTCACAATGAGCAGTTCTTC
TRBV7-6	TRBJ2-7	few	.	CASSLGSAYEQYF	TGTGCCAGCAGCTTAGGGTCGGCCTACGAGCAGTACTTC
TRBV20-1	TRBJ2-7	.	.	CSASRAGYEQYF	TGCAGTGCTAGTCGGGCAGGCTACGAGCAGTACTTC
TRBV25-1	TRBJ2-7	.	.	CASTPWGGPKDEQYF	TGTGCCAGCACGCCTTGGGGGGGCCCCAAGGACGAGCAGTACTTC
TRBV7-2	TRBJ2-1	.	.	CASSFVTPPQEQFF	TGTGCCAGCAGCTTTGTGACTCCCCCTCAGGAGCAGTTCTTC
TRBV6-2/TRBV6-3	TRBJ1-4	many	.	CASSYSPGIEKLFF	TGTGCCAGCAGTTACTCCCCAGGGATTGAAAAACTGTTTTTT
TRBV11-2	TRBJ2-1	.	.	CASSLGGGALPFF	TGTGCCAGCAGCTTAGGGGGGGGGGCCCTCCCGTTCTTC
TRBV3-1	TRBJ2-7	many	TRBD2	CASSLAGIEQYF	TGTGCCAGCAGCCTAGCGGGGATCGAGCAGTACTTC
TRBV6-5	TRBJ2-1	many	TRBD1	CASNHLTGDKYNEQFF	TGTGCCAGCAACCATCTAACAGGGGACAAGTACAATGAGCAGTTCTTC
TRBV5-5	TRBJ1-2	many	.	CASSLDPGSYGYTF	TGTGCCAGCAGCTTGGACCCAGGGAGCTATGGCTACACCTTC
TRBV19	TRBJ1-4	many	TRBD1	CASIRTGAGTTNEKLFF	TGTGCCAGTATACGGACAGGGGCGGGCACAACTAATGAAAAACTGTTTTTT
TRBV19	TRBJ2-6	many	TRBD1	CASSRGQVVTGANVLTF	TGTGCCAGTAGTAGAGGACAGGTAGTGACTGGGGCCAACGTCCTGACTTTC